This TCR beta chain comes out of a study of T-cell memory formation after mild COVID-19. On the study more broadly: The two donors had largely donor-specific TCR clusters.

The authors produced TCR alpha and TCR beta cDNA libraries with sample barcodes and UMIs by 5'RACE using constant-segment primers. TCRdb reprocessed the 5' RACE reads with MiXCR, giving one entry per CDR3 protein. Of 530,000 or so distinct CDR3 sequences in the sample, roughly 17% are singletons; the top ten hold 8.1%. This clonotype was picked up a small number of times. Its antigen is undetermined. General study results and limits: Contracting clones from day 15 to 85 had balanced CD4/CD8; later expanders favoured CD4+.

The receptor comes from an adult woman who had mild COVID-19 (a few samples of this study predate the infection). Cell type and time point are not known. The material sequenced was PBMCs or a T cell subset sorted from them (not recorded which).

The DNA of the CDR3 is TGTGCCAGCAGCATGGACAGGGCGGGAGGGACAGCCAAAAACATTCAGTACTTC. Residues: CASSMDRAGGTAKNIQYF. The V call is TRBV7-8, the J call TRBJ2-4; weak D call: TRBD2 (9 bases). V lost 5 bases and J 0 bases, leaving 20 bases between the germline ends. The CDR3 runs 18 residues. Germline values: CDR1 SGHVS, CDR2 FQNEAQ. The full variable domain, its missing parts supplied by reference TRBV7-8 and TRBJ2-4, is GAGVSQSPRYKVAKRGQDVALRCDPISGHVSLFWYQQALGQGPEFLTYFQNEAQLDKSGLPSDRFFAERPEGSVSTLKIQRTQQEDSAVYLCASSMDRAGGTAKNIQYFGAGTRLSVL.